What follows describes a single TCR beta chain. Under the authors' procedure: How many nucleated cells were present was estimated from reference gene primer amplification. Clones were sequenced by immunoSEQ multiplex PCR, and TCRdb holds only the in-frame ones, with some missing. V and J calls and clone size are given by that table; D and trimming were obtained from the DNA. The table includes 100,000 to 110,000 clones, more than 85% detected once. The data were obtained in a study of blood T cell repertoires in COVID-19. In the study overall: PBMCs, B-cell-depleted T cells, or T cells were the source of the cDNA or gDNA that made up the material.

The V and J ends lost 6 bases and 0 bases, in that order; junction bases with no gene match: 3. CDR3 length: 15 residues. Germline CDR1 and CDR2: MNHEY and SVGAGI. V and J are TRBV6-5 and TRBJ2-1; 9 positions agree with TRBD2. Sequenced sample: peripheral blood. The clonotype comes from a man aged 30 to 39 in a cohort sampled during active COVID-19. The CDR3 is CASRLAGSSYNEQFF. The CDR3 DNA follows: TGTGCCAGCAGGCTAGCGGGAAGCTCCTACAATGAGCAGTTCTTC.